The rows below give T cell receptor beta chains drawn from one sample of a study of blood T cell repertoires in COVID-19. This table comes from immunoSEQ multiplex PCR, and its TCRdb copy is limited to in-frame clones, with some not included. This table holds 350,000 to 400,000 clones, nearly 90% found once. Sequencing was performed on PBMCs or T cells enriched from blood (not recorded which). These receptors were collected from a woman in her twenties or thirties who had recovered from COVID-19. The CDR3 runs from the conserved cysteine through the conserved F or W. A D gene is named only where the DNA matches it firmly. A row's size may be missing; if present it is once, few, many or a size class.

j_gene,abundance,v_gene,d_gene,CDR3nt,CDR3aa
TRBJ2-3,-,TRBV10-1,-,TGCGCCAGCAGTGAGTCGAATCGGTGGGATACGCAGTATTTT,CASSESNRWDTQYF
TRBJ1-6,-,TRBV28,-,TGTGCCAGCAGACCAGGACAGAGAAATTCACCCCTCCACTTT,CASRPGQRNSPLHF
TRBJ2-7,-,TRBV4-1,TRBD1,TGCGCCAGCAGCCACCTTGGGACAGCCAGCTCCTACGAGCAGTACTTC,CASSHLGTASSYEQYF
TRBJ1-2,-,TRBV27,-,TGTGCCAGCAGTTTAAAAGGGGGAAGCCTATATGGCTACACCTTC,CASSLKGGSLYGYTF
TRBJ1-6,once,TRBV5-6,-,TGTGCCAGCAGCTTGGGTTATCAGTGGAATTCACCCCTCCACTTT,CASSLGYQWNSPLHF
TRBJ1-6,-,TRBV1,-,TGCACCAGCAGCCAAACCCCAATGGATAAGCGTCATCATAATTCACCCCTCCACTTT,CTSSQTPMDKRHHNSPLHF
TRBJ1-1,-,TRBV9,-,TGTGCCAGCAGCGTCCTAAGCGGGGCAGTCACTGAAGCTTTCTTT,CASSVLSGAVTEAFF
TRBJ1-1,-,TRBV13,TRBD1,TGTGCCAGCAGCTCCGGGACAGGGAACACTGAAGCTTTCTTT,CASSSGTGNTEAFF
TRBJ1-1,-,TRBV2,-,TGTGCCAGTAAGGATGGTACGGGCACTGAAGCTTTCTTT,CASKDGTGTEAFF
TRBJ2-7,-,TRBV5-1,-,TGCGCCAGCACACGGACATCAACCTACGAGCAGTACTTC,CASTRTSTYEQYF
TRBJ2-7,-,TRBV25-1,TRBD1,TGTGCCAGCAGTCCCAAAAATCAACGACAGGGCTCCTACGAGCAGTACTTC,CASSPKNQRQGSYEQYF
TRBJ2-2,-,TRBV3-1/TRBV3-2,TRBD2,TGTGCCAGCAGCCAAGGAGCGGGGGGGCTAACCGGGGAGCTGTTTTTT,CASSQGAGGLTGELFF
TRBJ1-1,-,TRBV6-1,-,TGTGCCAGCAGTGACCCAGGCACTGAAGCTTTCTTT,CASSDPGTEAFF
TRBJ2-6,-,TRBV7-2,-,TGTGCCAGCAGCTTAGCAAACAGGGTTTTTGGGGCCAACGTCCTGACTTTC,CASSLANRVFGANVLTF
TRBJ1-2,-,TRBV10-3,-,TGTGCCATCAGTGAGTTCACAGCCAGCTATGGCTACACCTTC,CAISEFTASYGYTF
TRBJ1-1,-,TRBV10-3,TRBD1,TGTGCCATCAGTGAGTCAATAATAACAGGGGGCACTGAAGCTTTCTTT,CAISESIITGGTEAFF
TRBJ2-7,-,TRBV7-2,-,TGTGCCAGCAGCTTAATCCCTCGCGGGGTCTACGAGCAGTACTTC,CASSLIPRGVYEQYF
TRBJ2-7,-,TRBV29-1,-,TGCAGCGTTGCGGCGGGACCCTACGAGCAGTACTTC,CSVAAGPYEQYF
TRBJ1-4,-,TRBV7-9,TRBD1,TGTGCCAGCAGCTCACGGGACAGGGGAGAGGATGAAAAACTGTTTTTT,CASSSRDRGEDEKLFF
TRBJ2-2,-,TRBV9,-,TGTGCCAGCAGCGTAGATCCGGTCGGGGAGCTGTTTTTT,CASSVDPVGELFF
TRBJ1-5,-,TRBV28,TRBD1,TGTGCCAGCAGTACCAGGACAGGGCGGTTCAATCAGCCCCAGCATTTT,CASSTRTGRFNQPQHF
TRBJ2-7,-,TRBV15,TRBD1,TGTGCCACCAGCAGAGGAGGACAGGGTTACGAGCAGTACTTC,CATSRGGQGYEQYF
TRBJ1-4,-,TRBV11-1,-,TGTGCCAGCAGCCACAATCGGGGAGTTCCTAATGAAAAACTGTTTTTT,CASSHNRGVPNEKLFF
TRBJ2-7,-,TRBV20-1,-,TGCAGTGCTACGGGCTACGAGCAGTACTTC,CSATGYEQYF
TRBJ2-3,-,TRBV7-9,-,TGTGCCAGCAGCGTAGGCCACCGGGGAAGCACAGATACGCAGTATTTT,CASSVGHRGSTDTQYF
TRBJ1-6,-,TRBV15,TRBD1,TGTGCCACCAGCAGAGAACGGGCAGGGGGTTATAATTCACCCCTCCACTTT,CATSRERAGGYNSPLHF
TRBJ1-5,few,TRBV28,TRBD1,TGTGCCAGCAGTTCCCACGCCGGACAGGGCAATCAGCCCCAGCATTTT,CASSSHAGQGNQPQHF
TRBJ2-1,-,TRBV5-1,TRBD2,TGCGCCAGCAGCTTGAGCGGGGGCCTTCGGAATGAGCAGTTCTTC,CASSLSGGLRNEQFF
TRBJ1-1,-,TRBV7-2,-,TGTGCCAGCAGCTTTCGTTATTTTACTGAAGCTTTCTTT,CASSFRYFTEAFF
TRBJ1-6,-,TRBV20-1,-,TGCAGTGCTAGTCAAGGGGATGGTTCACCCCTCCACTTT,CSASQGDGSPLHF
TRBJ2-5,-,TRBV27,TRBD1,TGTGCCAGCAGCGGGGACAGCAATCAAGAGACCCAGTACTTC,CASSGDSNQETQYF
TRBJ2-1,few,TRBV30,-,TGTGCCTGGAGTACGACTAGGCATGAGCAGTTCTTC,CAWSTTRHEQFF
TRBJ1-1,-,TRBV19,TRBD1,TGTGCCAGTACCCCGACAGGGGTAGTCAACACTGAAGCTTTCTTT,CASTPTGVVNTEAFF
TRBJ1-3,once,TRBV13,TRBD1,TGTGCCAGCAGTCATTCGGGACAGGGAGGAAACACCATATATTTT,CASSHSGQGGNTIYF
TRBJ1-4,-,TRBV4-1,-,TGCGCCAGCAGCCAAGATCACTGGTCAGGGTTCAATGAAAAACTGTTTTTT,CASSQDHWSGFNEKLFF
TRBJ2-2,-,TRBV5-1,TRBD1,TGCGCCAGCCTTGGGACAGGGAGATCAACCGGGGAGCTGTTTTTT,CASLGTGRSTGELFF
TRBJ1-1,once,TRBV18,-,TGTGCCAGCTCACCTCCGCGAGGGGGTAAGGTTGAAGCTTTCTTT,CASSPPRGGKVEAFF
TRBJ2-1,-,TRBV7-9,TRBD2,TGTGCCAGCAGCCCACCAAGGCTAGCGGGACCTGGGAAACAGAATGAGCAGTTCTTC,CASSPPRLAGPGKQNEQFF
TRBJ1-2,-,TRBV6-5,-,TGTGCCAGCAGCCCAGGACAGATCTATGGCTACACCTTC,CASSPGQIYGYTF
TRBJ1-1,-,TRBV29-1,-,TGCAGCGTTACCACCTACGGGAAGAACACTGAAGCTTTCTTT,CSVTTYGKNTEAFF
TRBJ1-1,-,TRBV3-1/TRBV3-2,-,TGTGCCAGCAGCCAGGAGCAGGGTGTGACTGAAGCTTTCTTT,CASSQEQGVTEAFF
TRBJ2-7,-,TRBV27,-,TGTGCCAGCAGTTCCCGGAGTCGTACATACTCCTACGAGCAGTACTTC,CASSSRSRTYSYEQYF
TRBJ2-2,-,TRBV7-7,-,TGTGCTAGCAGCCCCGGACAGCCCACCGAGTACACCGGGGAGCTGTTTTTT,CASSPGQPTEYTGELFF
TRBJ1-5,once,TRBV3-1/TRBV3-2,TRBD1,TGTGCCAGCAGCCCAGGAACACAGGGGGCGCAGGATCAGCCCCAGCATTTT,CASSPGTQGAQDQPQHF
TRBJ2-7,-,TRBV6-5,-,TGTGCCAGCAGACTACACTCAACCTACGAGCAGTACTTC,CASRLHSTYEQYF
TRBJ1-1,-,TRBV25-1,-,TGTGCCAGCCGTCCCCCGGGGGGGAACACTGAAGCTTTCTTT,CASRPPGGNTEAFF
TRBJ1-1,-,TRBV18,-,TGTGCCAGCTCACCGGTTCGGGCTGAAGCTTTCTTT,CASSPVRAEAFF
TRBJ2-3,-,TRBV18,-,TGTGCCAGCTCACCGGAGGGTACAGATACGCAGTATTTT,CASSPEGTDTQYF
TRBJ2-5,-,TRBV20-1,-,TGCAGTGCGACATCGGAGACCCAGTACTTC,CSATSETQYF
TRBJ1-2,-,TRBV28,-,TGTGCCAGCAGTTATGGGGACAAATATGGCTACACCTTC,CASSYGDKYGYTF
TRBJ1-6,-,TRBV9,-,TGTGCCAGCAGCGTAGGTCTGAGCTCCTATAATTCACCCCTCCACTTT,CASSVGLSSYNSPLHF
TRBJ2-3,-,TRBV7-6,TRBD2,TGTGCCAGCAGCTTAGCGGGTAGCGGGGGTCCTAGCACAGATACGCAGTATTTT,CASSLAGSGGPSTDTQYF
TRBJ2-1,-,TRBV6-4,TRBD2,TGTGCCAGCAGTGAAAGCCTAGCGGGGGGAGATGAGCAGTTCTTC,CASSESLAGGDEQFF